The source of this T cell receptor beta chain is a study of PD-L1 blockade in urothelial cancer. Study at large: Patients' histories included 0 to 3 prior chemotherapy regimens.

The data were produced by immunoSEQ multiplex PCR, yet TCRdb's version contains in-frame clones alone and is incomplete. Among fewer than 30,000 clones listed, approximately 80% were seen once. Regarding time point: peripheral blood 6 weeks after treatment start. The CDR3 sequence is 14 residues long. CDR1 is MDHEN and CDR2 is SYDVKM in the germline V gene. Trimming cost V 7 bases and J 7 bases, with 17 bases left between them. V is TRBV28 and J is TRBJ1-5; a weak D match, TRBD1 (5 bases). This clonotype originated in a man between 70 and 80 years old with urothelial cancer. The source material was PBMCs, sampled around atezolizumab (anti-PD-L1) treatment. The chain's CDR3 is CASTVLGRVQPQHF. Written as DNA, the CDR3 is TGTGCCAGCACCGTACTGGGCAGGGTGCAGCCCCAGCATTTT.